This T cell receptor (beta chain) was retrieved from a study of OX40 agonist ivuxolimab in advanced cancers. Study-wide findings and caveats: Expanded clones were, on average, more numerous among CD8+ T cells than CD4+. Circulating CD4+ and CD8+ T cells showed clonal expansion by week 6 at 0.1 to 3.0 mg/kg.

As regards this clone: What it binds is not known.

Sequenced by immunoSEQ multiplex PCR; TCRdb stores in-frame clones only, minus some. The sample holds around 68,000 clones; 85% to 95% are singletons and the top ten take about 0.95%. The clonotype originates from an adult with an advanced solid tumor such as melanoma, head and neck, liver or kidney cancer. The material was CD4+ or CD8+ T cells sorted from blood, obtained in a trial of the OX40 agonist ivuxolimab.

The CDR3 spells CSVSPPGETQYF. CDR3 nucleotide sequence: TGCAGCGTTTCTCCCCCGGGGGAGACCCAGTACTTC. The chain employs TRBV29-1 and TRBJ2-5, with D possibly TRBD2 on 5 matching bases. There are 12 residues in the CDR3. Trimming removed 5 bases at V and 5 bases at J, with 12 bases between. Germline CDR1 is SQVTM and CDR2 is ANQGSEA.